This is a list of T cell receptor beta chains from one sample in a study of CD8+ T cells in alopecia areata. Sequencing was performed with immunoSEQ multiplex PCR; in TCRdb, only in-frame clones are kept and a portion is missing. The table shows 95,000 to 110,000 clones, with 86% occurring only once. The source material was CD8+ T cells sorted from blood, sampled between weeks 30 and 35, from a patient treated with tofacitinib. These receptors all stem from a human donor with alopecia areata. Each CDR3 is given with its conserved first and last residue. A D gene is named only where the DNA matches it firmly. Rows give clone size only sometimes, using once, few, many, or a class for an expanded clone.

CDR3: CASSLAAETQYF; DNA: TGTGCCAGCAGCTTAGCGGCGGAGACCCAGTACTTC; J: TRBJ2-5; V: TRBV13; size: -; D: -
CDR3: CAWSVQGGEQYF; DNA: TGTGCCTGGAGTGTACAGGGAGGCGAGCAGTACTTC; J: TRBJ2-7; V: TRBV30; size: -; D: -
CDR3: CASSEGAGQEEQFF; DNA: TGTGCCAGCAGTGAAGGGGCGGGCCAGGAGGAGCAGTTCTTC; J: TRBJ2-1; V: TRBV25-1; size: -; D: -
CDR3: CASSLVSGQGGETQYF; DNA: TGTGCCAGCAGCTTGGTGTCGGGACAGGGAGGCGAGACCCAGTACTTC; J: TRBJ2-5; V: TRBV5-4; size: -; D: TRBD1
CDR3: CASSPSTGKGETQYF; DNA: TGCGCCAGCAGCCCCTCGACAGGGAAAGGAGAGACCCAGTACTTC; J: TRBJ2-5; V: TRBV5-1; size: -; D: TRBD1
CDR3: CASSHPMRDRGSPHYGYTF; DNA: TGCGCCAGCAGCCACCCCATGCGGGACAGGGGTTCCCCCCACTATGGCTACACCTTC; J: TRBJ1-2; V: TRBV4-1; size: -; D: TRBD1
CDR3: CASSSLDREKEQYF; DNA: TGTGCCAGCAGCTCCCTGGACAGGGAAAAAGAGCAGTACTTC; J: TRBJ2-7; V: TRBV7-9; size: -; D: TRBD1
CDR3: CASGFTGGAETQYF; DNA: TGTGCTAGTGGTTTCACCGGGGGCGCGGAGACCCAGTACTTC; J: TRBJ2-5; V: TRBV12-5; size: -; D: -
CDR3: CASSAQGEVSEQYF; DNA: TGTGCCAGCAGCGCACAGGGGGAAGTGAGCGAGCAGTACTTC; J: TRBJ2-7; V: TRBV6-1; size: -; D: TRBD1
CDR3: CASSLVADQLSYEQYF; DNA: TGCGCCAGCAGCTTGGTGGCAGACCAACTCTCCTACGAGCAGTACTTC; J: TRBJ2-7; V: TRBV5-1; size: -; D: -
CDR3: CASSDVGRTGGWTEAFF; DNA: TGTGCCAGCAGTGACGTCGGCCGGACAGGGGGCTGGACTGAAGCTTTCTTT; J: TRBJ1-1; V: TRBV6-1; size: -; D: TRBD1
CDR3: CASSQDSGGPSNEQFF; DNA: TGTGCCAGCAGCCAAGATAGTGGGGGGCCTAGCAATGAGCAGTTCTTC; J: TRBJ2-1; V: TRBV4-2; size: -; D: -
CDR3: CASSPPSSWELFF; DNA: TGTGCCAGCAGCCCACCCAGCTCCTGGGAGCTGTTTTTT; J: TRBJ2-2; V: TRBV14; size: once; D: -
CDR3: CASSGGTGGDGYTF; DNA: TGTGCCAGCAGTGGTGGGACAGGGGGGGATGGCTACACCTTC; J: TRBJ1-2; V: TRBV27; size: -; D: TRBD1
CDR3: CASSWGPGANVLTF; DNA: TGTGCCAGCAGCTGGGGACCTGGGGCCAACGTCCTGACTTTC; J: TRBJ2-6; V: TRBV2; size: once; D: -
CDR3: CSVEILSGRVVRNTEAFF; DNA: TGCAGCGTTGAAATACTCTCGGGGAGGGTGGTACGGAACACTGAAGCTTTCTTT; J: TRBJ1-1; V: TRBV29-1; size: few; D: -
CDR3: CASRGEGNTEAFF; DNA: TGTGCCAGCAGGGGAGAGGGGAACACTGAAGCTTTCTTT; J: TRBJ1-1; V: TRBV2; size: -; D: -
CDR3: CASSLTVGLSYEQYF; DNA: TGTGCCAGCAGCTTAACGGTCGGCCTCTCCTACGAGCAGTACTTC; J: TRBJ2-7; V: TRBV13; size: -; D: -
CDR3: CASSLGSAEQYF; DNA: TGTGCCAGCAGCTTGGGGTCGGCCGAGCAGTACTTC; J: TRBJ2-7; V: TRBV5-6; size: -; D: -
CDR3: CASSKTSGLAAKQFF; DNA: TGCGCCAGCAGCAAGACTAGCGGATTGGCGGCAAAGCAGTTCTTC; J: TRBJ2-1; V: TRBV5-1; size: -; D: TRBD2
CDR3: CASSPWVAGGADTQYF; DNA: TGCGCCAGCAGCCCGTGGGTAGCGGGAGGTGCGGATACGCAGTATTTT; J: TRBJ2-3; V: TRBV5-1; size: -; D: TRBD2
CDR3: CASSYAGYTYEQYF; DNA: TGTGCCAGCAGTTATGCAGGGTACACCTACGAGCAGTACTTC; J: TRBJ2-7; V: TRBV6-5; size: -; D: -
CDR3: CASSLDPTEYEQYF; DNA: TGTGCCAGCAGCTTGGACCCGACAGAGTACGAGCAGTACTTC; J: TRBJ2-7; V: TRBV7-8; size: -; D: -
CDR3: CASSSTGGHEQFF; DNA: TGTGCCAGCAGCTCCACAGGGGGGCATGAGCAGTTCTTC; J: TRBJ2-1; V: TRBV11-2; size: -; D: TRBD1
CDR3: CASSNPGAGGTHEQYF; DNA: TGTGCCAGCAGCAACCCCGGAGCGGGAGGAACCCACGAGCAGTACTTC; J: TRBJ2-7; V: TRBV9; size: -; D: TRBD2
CDR3: CASSLAAGDEQYF; DNA: TGTGCCAGCAGCTTAGCAGCGGGCGACGAGCAGTACTTC; J: TRBJ2-7; V: TRBV7-9; size: -; D: -
CDR3: CASSLDDRGKETQYF; DNA: TGTGCCAGCAGCTTGGATGACAGGGGAAAAGAGACCCAGTACTTC; J: TRBJ2-5; V: TRBV5-4; size: -; D: TRBD1
CDR3: CASSLGRNYPQHF; DNA: TGTGCCAGCAGCTTAGGCAGGAATTATCCCCAGCATTTT; J: TRBJ1-5; V: TRBV5-6; size: -; D: -
CDR3: CAIRPGTDDPRTYEQYF; DNA: TGTGCCATCAGACCCGGGACAGATGACCCCCGTACCTACGAGCAGTACTTC; J: TRBJ2-7; V: TRBV10-3; size: -; D: TRBD1
CDR3: CASSYFRGLSGEQYF; DNA: TGTGCCAGCAGTTACTTCAGAGGGCTATCGGGCGAGCAGTACTTC; J: TRBJ2-7; V: TRBV6-5; size: -; D: -
CDR3: CASSGGTYGYTF; DNA: TGTGCCAGCAGTGGCGGGACTTATGGCTACACCTTC; J: TRBJ1-2; V: TRBV27; size: -; D: -
CDR3: CASSFLTIGSYEQYF; DNA: TGTGCCAGCAGTTTCTTGACTATCGGTTCCTACGAGCAGTACTTC; J: TRBJ2-7; V: TRBV6-5; size: -; D: -